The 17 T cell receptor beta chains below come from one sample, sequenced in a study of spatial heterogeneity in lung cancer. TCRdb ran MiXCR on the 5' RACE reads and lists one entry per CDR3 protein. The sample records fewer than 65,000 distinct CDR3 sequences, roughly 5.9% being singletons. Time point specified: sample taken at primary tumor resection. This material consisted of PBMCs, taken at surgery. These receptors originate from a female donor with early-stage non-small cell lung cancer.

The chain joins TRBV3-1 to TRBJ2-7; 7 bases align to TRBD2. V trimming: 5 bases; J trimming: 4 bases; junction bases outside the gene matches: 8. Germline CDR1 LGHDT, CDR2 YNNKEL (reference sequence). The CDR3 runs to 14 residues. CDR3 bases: TGTGCCAGCAGCAATAGGCTAGCGGATTACGAGCAGTACTTC. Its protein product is CASSNRLADYEQYF.

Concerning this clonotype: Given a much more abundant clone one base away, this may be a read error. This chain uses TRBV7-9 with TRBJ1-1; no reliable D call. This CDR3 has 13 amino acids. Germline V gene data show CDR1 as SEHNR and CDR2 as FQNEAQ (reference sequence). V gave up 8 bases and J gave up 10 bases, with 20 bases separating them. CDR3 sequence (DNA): TGTGCCAGCTTCCCCCCGGGAGTCCCTGCAGCTTTCTTT. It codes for CASFPPGVPAAFF.

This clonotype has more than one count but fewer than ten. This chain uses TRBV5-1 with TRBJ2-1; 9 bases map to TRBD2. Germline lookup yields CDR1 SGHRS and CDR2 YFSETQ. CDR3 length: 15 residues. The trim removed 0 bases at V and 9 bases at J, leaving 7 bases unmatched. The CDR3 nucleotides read TGCGCCAGCAGCTTGGAGCGGGGGGCGGGTGCTGAGCAGTTCTTC. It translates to CASSLERGAGAEQFF.

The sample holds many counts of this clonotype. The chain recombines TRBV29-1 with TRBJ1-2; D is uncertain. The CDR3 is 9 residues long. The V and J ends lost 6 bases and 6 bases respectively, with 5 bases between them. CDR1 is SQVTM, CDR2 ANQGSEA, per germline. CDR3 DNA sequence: TGCAGCGTCGCGGATGGCTACACCTTC. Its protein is CSVADGYTF.

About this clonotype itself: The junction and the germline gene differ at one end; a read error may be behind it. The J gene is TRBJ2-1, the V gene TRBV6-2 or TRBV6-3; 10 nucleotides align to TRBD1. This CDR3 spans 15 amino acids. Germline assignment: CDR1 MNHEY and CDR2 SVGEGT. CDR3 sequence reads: CVSSWGTGVGNEQFF. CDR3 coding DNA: TGTGTCAGCAGTTGGGGGACAGGGGTCGGCAATGAGCAGTTCTTC.

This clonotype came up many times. CDR3 amino acids: CASSFGAGTEAFF. CDR3 coding DNA: TGTGCCAGCAGCTTTGGGGCGGGCACTGAAGCTTTCTTT. The rearrangement joins TRBV7-3 to TRBJ1-1, with D perhaps TRBD1 (5 bases). The ends were cut back, 3 bases at V and 4 bases at J, with 9 bases in the middle. Germline loops: CDR1 SGHTA, CDR2 FQGTGA. The CDR3 length is 13 residues.

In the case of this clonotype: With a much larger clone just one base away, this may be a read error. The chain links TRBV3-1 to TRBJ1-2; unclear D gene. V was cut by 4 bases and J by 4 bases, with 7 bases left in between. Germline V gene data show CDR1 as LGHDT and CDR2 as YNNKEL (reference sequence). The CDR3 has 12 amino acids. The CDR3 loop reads CASSRRGYGYTF. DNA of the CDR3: TGTGCCAGCAGCCGGAGAGGCTATGGCTACACCTTC.

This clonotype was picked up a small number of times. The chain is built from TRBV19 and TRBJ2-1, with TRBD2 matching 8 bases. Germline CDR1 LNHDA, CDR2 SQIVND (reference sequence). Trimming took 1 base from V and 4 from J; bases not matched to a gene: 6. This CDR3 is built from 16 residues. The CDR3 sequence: CASSIAKRENYNEQFF. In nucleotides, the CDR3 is TGTGCCAGTAGTATAGCGAAGCGGGAGAATTACAATGAGCAGTTCTTC.

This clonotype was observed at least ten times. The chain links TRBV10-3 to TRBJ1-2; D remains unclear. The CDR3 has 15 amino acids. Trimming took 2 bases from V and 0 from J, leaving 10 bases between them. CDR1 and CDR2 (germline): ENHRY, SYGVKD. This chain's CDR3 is CAISEQLTPNYGYTF. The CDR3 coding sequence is TGTGCCATCAGTGAGCAATTGACACCTAACTATGGCTACACCTTC.

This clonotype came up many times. The CDR3 spells CASSQRTGDGNIQYF. CDR3 sequence (DNA): TGCGCCAGCAGCCAAAGGACAGGGGATGGAAACATTCAGTACTTC. V and J are TRBV5-1 and TRBJ2-4, with 9 bases fitting TRBD1. Unmatched junction bases numbered 8, after V lost 4 bases and J lost 6 bases. Germline V gene lookup returns CDR1 SGHRS and CDR2 YFSETQ. CDR3 length: 15 residues.

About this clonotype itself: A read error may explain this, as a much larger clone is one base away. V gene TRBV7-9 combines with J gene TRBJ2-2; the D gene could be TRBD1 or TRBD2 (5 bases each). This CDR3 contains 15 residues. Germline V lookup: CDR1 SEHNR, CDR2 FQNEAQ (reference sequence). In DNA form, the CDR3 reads TGTGCCAGCAGCTTATTGGCAGGGTATACCGGGGAGCTGCTTTTT. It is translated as CASSLLAGYTGELLF.

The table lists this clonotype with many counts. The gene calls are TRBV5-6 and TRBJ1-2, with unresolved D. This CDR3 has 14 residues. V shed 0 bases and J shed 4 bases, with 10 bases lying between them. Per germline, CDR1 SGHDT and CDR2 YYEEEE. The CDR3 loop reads CASSLGLGSYGYTF. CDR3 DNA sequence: TGTGCCAGCAGCTTGGGTCTGGGGAGCTATGGCTACACCTTC.

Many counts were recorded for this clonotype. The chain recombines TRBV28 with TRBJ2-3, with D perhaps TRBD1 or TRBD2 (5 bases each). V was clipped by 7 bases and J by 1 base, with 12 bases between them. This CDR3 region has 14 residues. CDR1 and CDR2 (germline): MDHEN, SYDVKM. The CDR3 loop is CASTGWDGTDTQYF. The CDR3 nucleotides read TGTGCCAGCACCGGATGGGACGGCACAGATACGCAGTATTTT.

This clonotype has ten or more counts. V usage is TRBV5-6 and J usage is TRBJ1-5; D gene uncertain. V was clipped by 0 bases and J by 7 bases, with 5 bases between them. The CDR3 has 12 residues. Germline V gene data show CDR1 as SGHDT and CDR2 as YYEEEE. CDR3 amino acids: CASSLGVQPQHF. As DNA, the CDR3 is TGTGCCAGCAGCTTGGGGGTCCAGCCCCAGCATTTT.

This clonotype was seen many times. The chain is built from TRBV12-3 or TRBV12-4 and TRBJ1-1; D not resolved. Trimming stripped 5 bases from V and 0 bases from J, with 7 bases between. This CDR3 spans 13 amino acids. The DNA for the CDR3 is TGTGCCAGCAGTCACAACATGAACACTGAAGCTTTCTTT. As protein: CASSHNMNTEAFF.

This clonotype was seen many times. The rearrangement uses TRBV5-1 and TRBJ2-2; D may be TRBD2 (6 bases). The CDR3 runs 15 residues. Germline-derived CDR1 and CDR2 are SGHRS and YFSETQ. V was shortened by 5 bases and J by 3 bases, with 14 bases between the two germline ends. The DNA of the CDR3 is TGCGCCAGCAGGGGCCCTGGCGGGGACACCGGGGAGCTGTTTTTT. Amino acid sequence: CASRGPGGDTGELFF.

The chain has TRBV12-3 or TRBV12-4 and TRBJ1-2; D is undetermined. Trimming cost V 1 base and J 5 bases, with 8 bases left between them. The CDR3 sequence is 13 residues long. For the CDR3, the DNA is TGTGCCAGCAGTTTAGATGCGGGTTATGGCTACACCTTC. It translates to CASSLDAGYGYTF.